Following are 31 T cell receptor beta chains from one sample sequenced in a study of control samples from healthy donors and cancer patients. The protocol was immunoSEQ multiplex PCR, while the TCRdb copy is restricted to in-frame clones and leaves out a portion. The table lists 150,000 to 200,000 clones, around 90% of them singletons. The sequenced material came from blood. The receptors here all came from a woman aged 45 to 65 in good health.

The chain uses TRBV10-3 and TRBJ1-2; unclear D gene. The CDR3 covers 12 residues. The germline V gene encodes CDR1 ENHRY and CDR2 SYGVKD. V was pared by 4 bases and J by 6 bases, with 9 bases between. CDR3 in DNA: TGTGCCATCAGTGGGGAGGGAAATGGCTACACCTTC. As protein: CAISGEGNGYTF.

This clone showed up just once. The V and J genes are TRBV20-1 and TRBJ1-2, with 8 bases identical to TRBD1. This CDR3 is 14 amino acids long. Unmatched junction bases numbered 6, after V lost 3 bases and J lost 3 bases. CDR1 and CDR2 (germline): DFQATT, SNEGSKA (reference sequence). CDR3 nucleotide sequence: TGCAGTGCTAGTGACCGGGGACAGGACTATGGCTACACCTTC. Protein: CSASDRGQDYGYTF.

The V call is TRBV5-1, the J call TRBJ2-1, with D possibly called TRBD1 or TRBD2 (6 bases each). Deletions cut 0 bases from V and 7 bases from J, with 11 bases between. Germline CDR1 is SGHRS and CDR2 is YFSETQ. This CDR3 is 14 amino acids long. The CDR3: CASSLAGARNEQFF. Written as DNA, the CDR3 is TGCGCCAGCAGCTTGGCGGGGGCTAGGAATGAGCAGTTCTTC.

The chain has TRBV2 and TRBJ2-2; tentative D call: TRBD2 (7 bases). Trimming removed 8 bases at V and 6 bases at J, with 19 bases between. Germline-derived CDR1 and CDR2 are SNHLY and FYNNEI. The CDR3 is made up of 15 amino acids. The CDR3 protein is CASRRLQGRAGELFF. The CDR3 DNA reads as TGTGCCAGCCGGAGACTTCAGGGGAGGGCCGGGGAGCTGTTTTTT.

This clone was seen a handful of times. This chain connects TRBV7-2 to TRBJ1-6, with D possibly being TRBD1 (6 bases). The CDR3 length is 16 residues. V lost 4 bases to trimming and J lost 0 bases, with 10 bases between them. Germline CDR1 reads SGHTA; CDR2 reads FQGNSA. The CDR3 DNA sequence: TGTGCCAGCAGCTGGGGGGCTAGCTCCTATAATTCACCCCTCCACTTT. This translates into CASSWGASSYNSPLHF.

This chain connects TRBV10-3 to TRBJ1-4; 7 bases are a match to TRBD1. The germline CDR1 and CDR2 sequences are ENHRY and SYGVKD. The CDR3 totals 15 residues. V shed 8 bases, J shed 8 bases, and the junction held 14 bases outside the gene matches. The chain's CDR3 is CAIGDSLQGTEKLFF. Here the CDR3 DNA reads TGTGCCATCGGGGACAGCCTTCAGGGAACGGAAAAACTGTTTTTT.

The J gene is TRBJ1-1, the V gene TRBV6-5; the D is unclear. Germline CDR1 is MNHEY and CDR2 is SVGAGI. The CDR3 sequence is 14 residues long. Trimming took off 7 bases at V and 4 bases at J, with 16 bases between the two ends. CDR3 bases: TGTGCCAGCAAGGTTCGTCGGGGAGGCACTGAAGCTTTCTTT. Translating gives CASKVRRGGTEAFF.

This chain joins TRBV29-1 and TRBJ2-3; 9 bases are shared with TRBD1. Germline V gene sequence: CDR1 SQVTM, CDR2 ANQGSEA. This CDR3 comprises 13 residues. The ends lost 3 bases at V and 3 bases at J; junction bases unmatched: 1. The CDR3 region has the DNA TGCAGCGTTGAGGGGACAGGGACAGATACGCAGTATTTT. Translating gives CSVEGTGTDTQYF.

The DNA for the CDR3 is TGTGCCAGCCGGGGACAGGGTTATCATGAGCAGTTCTTC. This translates into CASRGQGYHEQFF. V usage is TRBV7-3 and J usage is TRBJ2-1; 9 positions agree with TRBD1. CDR1 and CDR2 (germline): SGHTA, FQGTGA. The CDR3 is 13 residues long. V lost 8 bases, J lost 8 bases, and 7 bases stayed unmatched.

The V and J genes are TRBV12-1 and TRBJ2-3. TRBV12-1 corresponds to a pseudogene. The CDR3 length is 14 residues. In nucleotides, the CDR3 is TGTGCCAGCAGCTTGACGGCTAGCACAGATACGCAGTATTTT. This codes for CASSLTASTDTQYF.

V and J are TRBV28 and TRBJ1-2; D is ambiguous. From germline, CDR1 is MDHEN and CDR2 SYDVKM. The CDR3 has 11 amino acids. The V and J ends lost 3 bases and 1 base respectively, with 0 bases between them. Written as DNA, the CDR3 is TGTGCCAGCAGTTTTAACTATGGCTACACCTTC. Residues: CASSFNYGYTF.

J is TRBJ2-7 and V is TRBV6-6, with D possibly TRBD1 on 6 matching bases. Trimming stripped 8 bases from V and 3 bases from J, with 14 bases between. CDR1 MNHNY and CDR2 SVGAGI come from the germline V gene (reference sequence). The CDR3 is made up of 13 amino acids. In nucleotides, the CDR3 is TGTGCCAGCCGCACGGGACAAGACTACGAGCAGTACTTC. Amino acid sequence: CASRTGQDYEQYF.

CDR3 amino acids: CASSIGRRRTGELFF. The DNA of the CDR3 is TGTGCCAGTAGTATTGGACGTCGACGCACCGGGGAGCTGTTTTTT. The chain uses TRBV19 and TRBJ2-2, with D unresolved. Germline V CDR1 and CDR2: LNHDA, SQIVND (reference sequence). The CDR3 runs to 15 residues. V was pared by 3 bases and J by 4 bases, with 12 bases between. The full variable domain, with the rest looked up from reference TRBV19 and TRBJ2-2, is DGGITQSPKYLFRKEGQNVTLSCEQNLNHDAMYWYRQDPGQGLRLIYYSQIVNDFQKGDIAEGYSVSREKKESFPLTVTSAQKNPTAFYLCASSIGRRRTGELFFGEGSRLTVL.

This chain connects TRBV6-5 to TRBJ2-7; 9 bases match TRBD2. V was clipped by 1 base and J by 3 bases; unmatched bases: 7. The CDR3 covers 16 residues. Looked up from germline, CDR1 is MNHEY and CDR2 is SVGAGI. The CDR3 bases are TGTGCCAGCAGTTACTGGGGGCGGGGGGGAAGCTACGAGCAGTACTTC. It codes for CASSYWGRGGSYEQYF.

The V and J genes are TRBV6-6 and TRBJ2-7; no clear D gene. The V end lost 5 bases, the J end lost 0 bases, and 14 bases lay between the germline ends. The germline gives CDR1 MNHNY, CDR2 SVGAGI (reference sequence). This CDR3 is built from 15 residues. The CDR3 DNA sequence: TGTGCCAGCAGTCATAAGGTCGGGTCCTCCTACGAGCAGTACTTC. It translates to CASSHKVGSSYEQYF.

The chain employs TRBV3-1 (or the pseudogene TRBV3-2) and TRBJ2-7; no definite D call. Germline V gene lookup returns CDR1 LGHDT and CDR2 YNNKEL (reference sequence). This CDR3 spans 13 amino acids. The V end was cut by 4 bases, the J end by 1 base, with 8 bases between. CDR3 residues: CASSLGQSYEQYF. The CDR3 DNA sequence: TGTGCCAGCAGCCTCGGGCAGTCCTACGAGCAGTACTTC.

V is TRBV15 and J is TRBJ1-2; no clear D. Germline values: CDR1 LNHNV, CDR2 YYDKDF (reference sequence). The ends were cut back, 1 base at V and 8 bases at J, with 11 bases in the middle. The CDR3 sequence is 13 residues long. CDR3 protein: CATSRGPSEGYTF. CDR3 DNA sequence: TGTGCCACCAGCAGAGGTCCGAGCGAGGGCTACACCTTC.

The genes are TRBV11-3 and TRBJ2-1; tentatively, D is TRBD2 (7 bases). Germline V lookup: CDR1 SGHNT, CDR2 YENEEA. Trimming removed 5 bases at V and 9 bases at J, with 17 bases between. This CDR3 has 14 residues. CDR3 loop: CASSRGLGGGEQFF. The CDR3 DNA is TGTGCCAGCAGCCGCGGACTAGGGGGGGGTGAGCAGTTCTTC.

The V and J genes are TRBV5-5 and TRBJ2-7; 7 positions agree with TRBD2. The CDR3 length is 14 residues. The ends lost 3 bases at V and 4 bases at J; junction bases unmatched: 7. CDR1 and CDR2 (germline): SGHKS, YYEKEE (reference sequence). CDR3 amino acids: CASSWEGPAYEQYF. CDR3 in DNA: TGTGCCAGCAGCTGGGAGGGACCTGCTTACGAGCAGTACTTC.

V is TRBV16 and J is TRBJ1-5; D possibly corresponds to TRBD1 (5 bases). The V and J ends lost 0 bases and 1 base respectively, with 10 bases between them. The CDR3 covers 16 residues. The germline V gene encodes CDR1 KGHSY and CDR2 FQNENV. The CDR3, as DNA: TGTGCCAGCAGCCAATCGGGAGGGGCCAGCAATCAGCCCCAGCATTTT. The encoded protein is CASSQSGGASNQPQHF.

The genes are TRBV9 and TRBJ2-2; TRBD2 aligns across 7 bases. The CDR3 totals 15 residues. Germline CDR1 SGDLS, CDR2 YYNGEE. V trimming: 4 bases; J trimming: 4 bases; junction bases outside the gene matches: 7. Written as DNA, the CDR3 is TGTGCCAGCAGCCGGACTAGGCTAGGCACCGGGGAGCTGTTTTTT. Its translation: CASSRTRLGTGELFF.

This chain uses TRBV19 with TRBJ1-3; the D is unclear. Trimming left V 3 bases short and J 2 bases short, with 8 bases between. The CDR3 extends over 14 amino acids. Germline values: CDR1 LNHDA, CDR2 SQIVND (reference sequence). CDR3 in amino acids: CASSIRRAGNTIYF. The CDR3 DNA reads TGTGCCAGTAGTATTCGCCGGGCTGGAAACACCATATATTTT.

This clone was picked up a small number of times. This sequence joins TRBV6-2 or TRBV6-3 and TRBJ1-5, with D possibly TRBD1 on 6 matching bases. Germline CDR1 and CDR2: MNHEY and SVGEGT. There are 17 residues in the CDR3. V lost 2 bases and J lost 11, with 25 bases in between. The CDR3 nucleotides read TGTGCCAGCAGTTACAGGGGAGTCGAGGGGGGCCGTTTGACCCAGCATTTT. Translated: CASSYRGVEGGRLTQHF.

V usage is TRBV4-2 and J usage is TRBJ2-3, with D possibly being TRBD1 or TRBD2 (5 bases each). This CDR3 is built from 14 residues. V lost 8 bases and J lost 1, with 13 bases in between. Germline CDR1 and CDR2: LGHNA and YNFKEQ. In DNA form, the CDR3 reads TGTGCCAGCGGGGGAACGGGTGGCACAGATACGCAGTATTTT. Residues: CASGGTGGTDTQYF.

The J gene is TRBJ2-2, the V gene TRBV6-2 or TRBV6-3; 14 bases agree with TRBD2. Germline CDR1 is MNHEY and CDR2 is SVGEGT. After removal of 5 bases from V and 4 bases from J, the junction contained 3 bases not matched to a gene. CDR3 length: 16 amino acids. CDR3 coding DNA: TGTGCCAGCAGTGGGACTAGCGGGGGACTCACCGGGGAGCTGTTTTTT. Protein sequence: CASSGTSGGLTGELFF.

V and J are TRBV24-1 and TRBJ2-1; unclear D gene. Germline V lookup: CDR1 KGHDR, CDR2 SFDVKD. The CDR3 totals 11 residues. The V gene lost 6 bases and the J gene lost 3 bases, with 2 bases spanning the gap. CDR3 DNA sequence: TGTGCCACCAGTCGCTACAATGAGCAGTTCTTC. Its protein product is CATSRYNEQFF.

V and J are TRBV9 and TRBJ2-3; D is unresolved. CDR1 and CDR2 (germline): SGDLS, YYNGEE. Trimming removed 3 bases from V and 4 bases from J, with 18 bases in between. The CDR3 consists of 16 residues. The chain's CDR3 is CASSARVANPSDTQYF. DNA for the CDR3: TGTGCCAGCAGCGCCCGGGTCGCTAACCCCTCAGATACGCAGTATTTT. The entire variable domain, with the rest obtained from reference TRBV9 and TRBJ2-3, is as follows: DSGVTQTPKHLITATGQRVTLRCSPRSGDLSVYWYQQSLDQGLQFLIQYYNGEERAKGNILERFSAQQFPDLHSELNLSSLELGDSALYFCASSARVANPSDTQYFGPGTRLTVL.

J is TRBJ2-5 and V is TRBV19; D is ambiguous. Germline V gene lookup returns CDR1 LNHDA and CDR2 SQIVND (reference sequence). This CDR3 spans 19 amino acids. Trimming cost V 4 bases and J 5 bases, with 29 bases left between them. CDR3 residues: CASSSRPTRYLGTRETQYF. The CDR3 bases are TGTGCCAGTAGTAGCCGCCCCACCCGCTATTTAGGAACACGGGAGACCCAGTACTTC.

CDR3 coding DNA: TGTGCCAGCAGCCTTCAAAGGAGTTGGGAGCAGTTCTTC. Translating gives CASSLQRSWEQFF. The chain combines TRBV7-9 with TRBJ2-1; unclear D gene. Trimming took off 5 bases at V and 10 bases at J, with 15 bases between the two ends. The CDR3 covers 13 residues. CDR1 is SEHNR and CDR2 is FQNEAQ in the germline V gene (reference sequence).

The rearrangement uses TRBV6-2 or TRBV6-3 and TRBJ1-2; weak D call: TRBD1 (6 bases). This CDR3 is built from 16 residues. Trimming removed 1 base at V and 3 bases at J, with 15 bases between. CDR1 is MNHEY and CDR2 is SVGEGT in the germline V gene. DNA for the CDR3: TGTGCCAGCAGTTACTTCCCTAGCGGGGGCGACTATGGCTACACCTTC. The encoded protein is CASSYFPSGGDYGYTF.

The CDR3 region is CASSVGAGGYEQYF. In DNA, the CDR3 is TGTGCCAGCAGCGTGGGGGCGGGAGGCTACGAGCAGTACTTC. The rearrangement uses TRBV11-3 and TRBJ2-7; 8 nucleotides line up with TRBD2. V was pared by 5 bases and J by 3 bases, with 6 bases of the junction left unmatched. Per the germline V gene, CDR1 is SGHNT and CDR2 is YENEEA. CDR3 length: 14 amino acids.